This TCR beta chain emerged from a study of T cell responses to AZD1222 COVID-19 vaccine. Study results and limitations: Spike-specific TCR breadth rose after two AZD1222 doses, and depth rose as well.

Points on this clone: Its antigen is still unknown.

TCRdb's table, derived via immunoSEQ multiplex PCR, lists solely in-frame clones and lacks some. The sample lists under 150,000 clones, 92% seen once, with approximately 1% in the top ten. The CDR3 is 17 residues long. Trimming took off 0 bases at V and 0 bases at J, with 11 bases between the two ends. The germline CDR1 and CDR2 sequences are ENHRY and SYGVKD. The receptor comes from an adult in good health. The sample here was peripheral blood, taken on day 0 of AZD1222 vaccination. This chain uses TRBV10-3 with TRBJ1-4; no clear D. CDR3 nucleotide sequence: TGTGCCATCAGTGAGTCGATGATCCCTGCAACTAATGAAAAACTGTTTTTT. This gives the protein CAISESMIPATNEKLFF.